This T cell receptor (beta chain) stems from a study of T cells after yellow fever vaccination. As for the study in general: SMART-Seq v4 Ultra Low Input prepared the low-cell-number fractions. Study-wide points: Re-detected after boosting: most primary clones, about 95% of CD4 and about 90% of CD8. Clonotypes shared by both compartments, CD4 and CD8, made up a small share.

With respect to this clonotype: What it binds is not known. One end of the junction is discordant with germline, which a read error may explain.

A 5'RACE template-switching step, the method used to make TCR cDNA, added a universal primer site and UMIs. TCRdb recomputed calls from the 5' RACE reads with MiXCR, one row per CDR3 protein. Among approximately 510,000 distinct CDR3 sequences listed, roughly a fifth were seen once. The V gene's germline CDR1 is LGHDT and CDR2 YNNKEL (reference sequence). This CDR3 comprises 13 residues. The receptor's source is a man between 18 and 35 years old who received the YFV17D yellow fever vaccine. This specimen consisted of PBMCs, obtained 20 to 25 days after the first yellow fever vaccination. V usage is TRBV3-1 and J usage is TRBJ2-2; D is uncertain. CDR3 nucleotide sequence: TGTGGCAGCAGCCCTGGGAACACCGGGGAGCTGTTTTTT. Translated, it gives CGSSPGNTGELFF.